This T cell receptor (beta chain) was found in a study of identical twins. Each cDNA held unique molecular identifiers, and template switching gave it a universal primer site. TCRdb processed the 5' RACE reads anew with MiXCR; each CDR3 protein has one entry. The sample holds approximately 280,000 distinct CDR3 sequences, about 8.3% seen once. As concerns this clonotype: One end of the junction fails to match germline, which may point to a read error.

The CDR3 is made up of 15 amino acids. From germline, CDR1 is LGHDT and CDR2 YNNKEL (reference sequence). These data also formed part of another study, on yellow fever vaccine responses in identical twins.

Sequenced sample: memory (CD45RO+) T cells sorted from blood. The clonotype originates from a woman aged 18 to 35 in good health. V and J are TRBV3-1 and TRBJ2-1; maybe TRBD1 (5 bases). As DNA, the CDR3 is TGTGCCAGCACCCAAGAAGGGGTGGCCTACAATGAGCAGTTCTTC. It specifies CASTQEGVAYNEQFF.